Detailed here is one T cell receptor (beta chain). Its specificity is not known. Investigators reverse transcribed all isolated RNA, so they sequenced expressed TCRB transcripts. Produced via immunoSEQ multiplex PCR; TCRdb's table is partial and in-frame only. The sample carries 600,000 to 650,000 clones, 15% to 18% recorded once. The sample originates from a study of beta chain features in type 1 diabetes. The CDR3 covers 16 residues. Trimming removed 2 bases from V and 7 bases from J, with 19 bases in between. Germline V lookup: CDR1 SGHNT, CDR2 YYREEE (reference sequence). Study results and caveats: Cells with high TCR expression could be over-represented by cDNA sequencing.

This receptor was taken from a man younger than 30 in good health. Sequencing used naive CD4+ T cells from blood. The chain uses TRBV5-4 and TRBJ2-1; the D gene could be TRBD1 or TRBD2 (5 bases each). CDR3 coding DNA: TGTGCCAGCAGCTTAGTTGTTTCTGCAGGGAGAAATGAGCAGTTCTTC. Its translation is CASSLVVSAGRNEQFF.